This T cell receptor beta chain was captured by sequencing in a study of technical replicates of blood from several donors. The method was immunoSEQ multiplex PCR; TCRdb's version includes in-frame clones alone and lacks a portion of them. This sample carries about 69,000 clones, 88% of them seen once, and the ten largest clones take roughly 5%. This clone appeared once. Germline CDR1 MNHEY, CDR2 SVGAGI. Trimming left V 8 bases short and J 0 bases short, with 7 bases between. The CDR3 is made up of 12 amino acids. The receptor was derived from a human donor in good health. Some clones in this sample may be carry-over from other donors' samples. The sequenced material came from PBMCs. The chain recombines TRBV6-5 with TRBJ2-5; the D gene is possibly TRBD2 (5 bases). CDR3 sequence reads: CASGEYQETQYF. CDR3 nucleotide sequence: TGTGCCAGCGGGGAGTACCAAGAGACCCAGTACTTC.